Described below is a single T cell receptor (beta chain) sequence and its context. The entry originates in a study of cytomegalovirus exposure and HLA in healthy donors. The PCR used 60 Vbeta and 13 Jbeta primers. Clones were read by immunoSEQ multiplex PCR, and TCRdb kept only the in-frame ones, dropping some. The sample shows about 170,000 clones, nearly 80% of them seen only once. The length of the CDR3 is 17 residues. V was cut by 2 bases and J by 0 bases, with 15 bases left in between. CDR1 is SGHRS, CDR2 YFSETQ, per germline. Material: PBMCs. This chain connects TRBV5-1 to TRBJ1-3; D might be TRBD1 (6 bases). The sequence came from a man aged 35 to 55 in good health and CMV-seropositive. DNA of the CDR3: TGCGCCAGCAGCTTTAAATCTGCAGGGGCCTCTGGAAACACCATATATTTT. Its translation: CASSFKSAGASGNTIYF.